This TCR beta chain was captured in a study of cytomegalovirus exposure and HLA in healthy donors. Study-level background: There were approximately 85 million unique TCRs (from HLA-typed donors) in an early data release.

Study conclusions and caveats: Available immune exposure information covered CMV serostatus only. A prior analysis recorded that most TCR beta V segments were productive about 87% or about 30% of the time.

Of note for this clone: What it recognizes is unknown.

The study ran its PCR with 60 Vbeta and 13 Jbeta primers. Per the authors' pipeline: About 11 million of 70 million to 80 million unique TCR beta chains were shared, per a later count. Sequencing used immunoSEQ multiplex PCR; TCRdb keeps in-frame clones, though not all of them. The D gene and trimming were derived from the DNA, and the V and J assignments and clone size from that table. The repertoire has approximately 100,000 clones, approximately 70% of them found once; the top ten carry under 13%. This clonotype originated in a man between 35 and 55 years old in good health and CMV-seropositive. Input material: PBMCs.

This chain's CDR3 is CASSVRGQGEKLFF. The DNA of the CDR3 is TGTGCCAGCAGCGTAAGGGGGCAGGGTGAAAAACTGTTTTTT. This chain links TRBV9 with TRBJ1-4; 7 nucleotides align to TRBD1. Germline CDR1 is SGDLS and CDR2 is YYNGEE. The CDR3 is 14 residues long. V dropped 1 base and J dropped 7; count of bases not matched to a gene: 4.